A single sample gave rise to the 26 T cell receptor beta chains below, sequenced in a study of cytomegalovirus exposure and HLA in healthy donors. The repertoire was sequenced with immunoSEQ multiplex PCR; TCRdb's copy has only in-frame clones and lacks some. The table records 73,000 or so clones, 94% of them present only once. Sequenced input: PBMCs. These receptors all come from a woman aged 18-30 years in good health and CMV-seropositive.

This rearrangement joins TRBV4-1 to TRBJ2-7; D may be TRBD1 (7 bases). V lost 4 bases to trimming and J lost 1 base, with 23 bases between them. This CDR3 is 18 amino acids long. Germline CDR1 is MGHRA and CDR2 is YSYEKL. The CDR3 reads CASSLRSGGQGGSYEQYF. The CDR3 DNA sequence: TGCGCCAGCAGCCTAAGAAGCGGTGGCCAGGGGGGTTCCTACGAGCAGTACTTC.

The chain carries TRBV15 and TRBJ2-3; tentative D call: TRBD1 (5 bases). This CDR3 has 15 residues. Trimming removed 7 bases from V and 0 bases from J, with 14 bases in between. Germline CDR1 is LNHNV and CDR2 is YYDKDF (reference sequence). The CDR3 protein is CATKWQGFSTDTQYF. Here the CDR3 DNA reads TGTGCCACCAAGTGGCAGGGCTTTAGCACAGATACGCAGTATTTT.

The chain uses TRBV5-6 and TRBJ1-2; D ambiguous. The germline V gene has CDR1 SGHDT and CDR2 YYEEEE. V dropped 1 base and J dropped 4 bases, with 8 bases sitting between them. The CDR3 has 13 amino acids. The CDR3 loop reads CASSLLGAYGYTF. The DNA of the CDR3 is TGTGCCAGCAGCTTGCTGGGCGCCTATGGCTACACCTTC.

The chain couples TRBV7-9 to TRBJ2-1; TRBD1 matches 7 bases. V dropped 4 bases and J dropped 3; count of bases not matched to a gene: 9. CDR1 SEHNR and CDR2 FQNEAQ come from the germline V gene (reference sequence). CDR3 size: 16 residues. CDR3 region: CASSSRGTEFYNEQFF. The CDR3 DNA follows: TGTGCCAGCAGCTCCCGTGGGACAGAGTTCTACAATGAGCAGTTCTTC.

J is TRBJ2-5 and V is TRBV27; 8 nucleotides align to TRBD1. Germline CDR1 is MNHEY and CDR2 is SMNVEV (reference sequence). The V and J ends lost 5 bases and 5 bases, in that order; junction bases with no gene match: 10. The CDR3 contains 15 residues. CDR3 residues: CASSPRTGSVETQYF. DNA of the CDR3: TGTGCCAGCAGTCCAAGGACAGGGTCGGTGGAGACCCAGTACTTC.

The V gene is TRBV6-5, the J gene TRBJ2-1; a weak D match, TRBD2 (5 bases). The CDR3 covers 16 residues. V lost 4 bases to trimming and J lost 8 bases, with 21 bases between them. Germline-derived CDR1 and CDR2 are MNHEY and SVGAGI. The CDR3 coding sequence is TGTGCCAGCAGTTCCGCGCGGCAGAGACTACCGGATGAGCAGTTCTTC. Translation: CASSSARQRLPDEQFF.

V is TRBV19 and J is TRBJ1-3; 7 nucleotides match TRBD1. Germline V lookup: CDR1 LNHDA, CDR2 SQIVND (reference sequence). The CDR3 has 14 residues. V trimming: 8 bases; J trimming: 0 bases; junction bases outside the gene matches: 4. The CDR3 nucleotides are TGTGCCAGTCACAGGGGCGGCTCTGGAAACACCATATATTTT. Protein: CASHRGGSGNTIYF.

This clone was recorded a few times. The CDR3 region is CASSLYRTSGIWGEQFF. CDR3 DNA sequence: TGTGCCAGCAGCTTATATCGTACTAGCGGGATATGGGGTGAGCAGTTCTTC. The gene calls are TRBV7-3 and TRBJ2-1; TRBD2 aligns across 10 bases. From germline, CDR1 is SGHTA and CDR2 FQGTGA. The V and J ends lost 2 bases and 9 bases, in that order; junction bases with no gene match: 13. CDR3 length: 17 amino acids.

The V gene is TRBV5-4, the J gene TRBJ1-3, with D maybe TRBD1 (6 bases). CDR1 and CDR2 (germline): SGHNT, YYREEE (reference sequence). V lost 5 bases, J lost 4 bases, and 10 bases lay in between. This CDR3 region has 13 residues. The CDR3 region has the DNA TGTGCCAGCAGACTCGACAGGGGAAACACCATATATTTT. As protein: CASRLDRGNTIYF.

This chain links TRBV5-1 with TRBJ2-3; 9 nucleotides align to TRBD1. This CDR3 has 15 amino acids. Losses at the gene ends were 2 bases for V and 3 bases for J; bases not matched to a gene: 4. CDR1 and CDR2 (germline): SGHRS, YFSETQ. The CDR3 sequence is CASSLDGQGTDTQYF. The CDR3 DNA sequence: TGCGCCAGCAGCTTAGACGGACAGGGGACAGATACGCAGTATTTT.

This chain connects TRBV5-1 to TRBJ1-1; the D is unclear. Trimming removed 0 bases at V and 8 bases at J, with 14 bases between. CDR1 is SGHRS and CDR2 is YFSETQ in the germline V gene. The CDR3 extends over 14 amino acids. This chain's CDR3 is CASSLEQPGPEAFF. CDR3 bases: TGCGCCAGCAGCTTGGAACAGCCTGGGCCAGAAGCTTTCTTT.

V is TRBV28 and J is TRBJ2-2; TRBD2 might be the D (5 bases). V lost 6 bases to trimming and J lost 5 bases, with 13 bases between them. There are 14 residues in the CDR3. The germline gives CDR1 MDHEN, CDR2 SYDVKM. The CDR3 nucleotides are TGTGCCAGCAGGATTGGCTGGAGGACCGGGGAGCTGTTTTTT. Translation gives CASRIGWRTGELFF. Combining the CDR3 with reference TRBV28 and TRBJ2-2 gives the whole variable domain DVKVTQSSRYLVKRTGEKVFLECVQDMDHENMFWYRQDPGLGLRLIYFSYDVKMKEKGDIPEGYSVSREKKERFSLILESASTNQTSMYLCASRIGWRTGELFFGEGSRLTVL.

Concerning this clone: A read error may account for a junction end that differs from germline. The chain combines TRBV6-6 with TRBJ2-7, with D possibly being TRBD2 (6 bases). The length of the CDR3 is 13 residues. The germline V gene has CDR1 MNHNY and CDR2 SVGAGI (reference sequence). CDR3 in DNA: TGTGCCTGCAGGCGGGGTACCCGAACCGAGCAGTACTTC. As protein: CACRRGTRTEQYF.

The chain joins TRBV28 to TRBJ2-6, with TRBD1 matching 9 bases. Germline V gene sequence: CDR1 MDHEN, CDR2 SYDVKM. V shed 5 bases, J shed 1 base, and the junction held 15 bases outside the gene matches. CDR3 length: 20 residues. Here the CDR3 DNA reads TGTGCCAGCAGTGAGAGGCCGACAGGGGGTTTTTCTTCTGGGGCCAACGTCCTGACTTTC. This encodes CASSERPTGGFSSGANVLTF. The whole variable domain, remainder taken from reference TRBV28 and TRBJ2-6, is DVKVTQSSRYLVKRTGEKVFLECVQDMDHENMFWYRQDPGLGLRLIYFSYDVKMKEKGDIPEGYSVSREKKERFSLILESASTNQTSMYLCASSERPTGGFSSGANVLTFGAGSRLTVL.

The chain uses TRBV11-1 and TRBJ2-3; 9 bases align to TRBD1. CDR1 and CDR2 (germline): SGHAT, FQDESV (reference sequence). V lost 5 bases to trimming and J lost 3 bases; unmatched junction nucleotides: 12. This CDR3 has 17 residues. The CDR3 DNA follows: TGTGCCAGCAGCCCACTAGGGACAGGGAGGTTGACAGATACGCAGTATTTT. Translation gives CASSPLGTGRLTDTQYF.

The rearrangement joins TRBV9 to TRBJ2-1; 8 nucleotides match TRBD2. The V segment lost 2 bases and the J segment 7 bases; nucleotides outside the gene matches: 5. The length of the CDR3 is 14 residues. Germline V lookup: CDR1 SGDLS, CDR2 YYNGEE. DNA for the CDR3: TGTGCCAGCAGCGTGAGCGGGGGCGTGAATGAGCAGTTCTTC. Amino acid sequence: CASSVSGGVNEQFF.

This chain uses TRBV27 with TRBJ1-6; TRBD1 matches 8 bases. The V gene's germline CDR1 is MNHEY and CDR2 SMNVEV (reference sequence). V lost 4 bases and J lost 9; bases outside the gene matches: 8. This CDR3 is 15 amino acids long. The DNA for the CDR3 is TGTGCCAGCAGTTCGCTAGGACAGGGAGCTTCACCCCTCCACTTT. This gives the protein CASSSLGQGASPLHF.

This sequence joins TRBV2 and TRBJ2-1; unclear D gene. V gave up 3 bases and J gave up 4 bases, with 7 bases separating them. The CDR3 consists of 13 residues. Looked up from germline, CDR1 is SNHLY and CDR2 is FYNNEI. CDR3 bases: TGTGCCAGCAGTGAGAAACAGTACAATGAGCAGTTCTTC. This gives the protein CASSEKQYNEQFF.

The chain is built from TRBV5-4 and TRBJ2-1, with TRBD2 matching over 8 bases. The length of the CDR3 is 17 residues. Looked up from germline, CDR1 is SGHNT and CDR2 is YYREEE (reference sequence). J lost 2 bases, V lost 3 bases, and 10 bases had no gene match. The CDR3 is CASSSGGVSGTYNEQFF. CDR3 sequence (DNA): TGTGCCAGCAGCTCGGGGGGGGTTAGCGGGACCTACAATGAGCAGTTCTTC.

CDR3 region: CASSSGQGTDTQYF. The CDR3 DNA follows: TGTGCCAGCAGCTCAGGACAGGGCACAGATACGCAGTATTTT. This chain links TRBV7-9 with TRBJ2-3, with 7 bases aligning to TRBD1. There are 14 residues in the CDR3. Germline trimming cut 4 bases from V and 1 base from J; bases unmatched to any gene: 2. The germline V gene has CDR1 SEHNR and CDR2 FQNEAQ (reference sequence).

This clone was counted between two and nine times. The chain combines TRBV4-1 with TRBJ2-2, with TRBD1 as a possible D gene (6 bases). The CDR3 has 15 amino acids. CDR1 is MGHRA and CDR2 is YSYEKL in the germline V gene. The V and J ends lost 8 bases and 0 bases respectively, with 13 bases between them. Here the CDR3 DNA reads TGCGCCAGCCAGACAGGTCTAACGAACACCGGGGAGCTGTTTTTT. This encodes CASQTGLTNTGELFF.

The chain joins TRBV5-4 to TRBJ1-1, with D possibly TRBD1 on 5 matching bases. The V and J ends lost 1 base and 1 base respectively, with 26 bases between them. Germline V CDR1 and CDR2: SGHNT, YYREEE (reference sequence). This CDR3 is built from 20 residues. CDR3 sequence reads: CASSLNVEGHKGPWNTEAFF. As DNA, the CDR3 is TGTGCCAGCAGCTTGAATGTGGAAGGTCATAAGGGGCCCTGGAACACTGAAGCTTTCTTT.

This chain uses TRBV14 with TRBJ1-4, with TRBD1 identical over 8 bases. Per germline, CDR1 SGHDN and CDR2 FVKESK. V lost 1 base and J lost 4; bases outside the gene matches: 2. The CDR3 spans 15 residues. The CDR3 loop is CASSQVDRGNEKLFF. CDR3 in DNA: TGTGCCAGCAGCCAAGTCGACAGGGGTAATGAAAAACTGTTTTTT.

V and J are TRBV6-5 and TRBJ2-7; the D gene is possibly TRBD1 (5 bases). The CDR3 is 15 residues long. The ends were cut back, 4 bases at V and 5 bases at J, with 18 bases in the middle. Germline V lookup: CDR1 MNHEY, CDR2 SVGAGI. CDR3 residues: CASSSPTDAIHEQYF. The CDR3 nucleotides are TGTGCCAGCAGTTCCCCGACAGATGCCATCCACGAGCAGTACTTC.

The DNA of the CDR3 is TGTGCCAGCAGTAAAGGACAGGCCTATGGCTACACCTTC. Translated: CASSKGQAYGYTF. The V gene is TRBV6-5, the J gene TRBJ1-2; the match to TRBD1 covers 7 bases. Germline trimming cut 5 bases from V and 4 bases from J; bases unmatched to any gene: 4. Germline assignment: CDR1 MNHEY and CDR2 SVGAGI. The CDR3 contains 13 residues.

The chain uses TRBV28 and TRBJ2-2; 10 bases fit TRBD2. CDR1 and CDR2 from the germline V gene are MDHEN and SYDVKM. CDR3 length: 15 amino acids. The V and J ends lost 6 bases and 5 bases, in that order; junction bases with no gene match: 6. The DNA for the CDR3 is TGTGCCAGCAGCGGCCCGGGACTAGCGACCGGGGAGCTGTTTTTT. It codes for CASSGPGLATGELFF.